This T cell receptor beta chain was profiled in a study of cytomegalovirus exposure and HLA in healthy donors. Study-level information: Earlier work reported 100 million or so unique TCR beta sequences from 150 million to 200 million T cells. Drawn from HLA-typed donors, approximately 85 million unique TCRs were held in an early data release.

The CDR3 contains 14 residues. Trimming took off 4 bases at V and 1 base at J, with 11 bases between the two ends. Germline V gene sequence: CDR1 SGHDT, CDR2 YYEEEE. This PCR relied on a set of 60 Vbeta primers and 13 Jbeta primers. Sequencing used immunoSEQ multiplex PCR; TCRdb keeps in-frame clones, though not all of them. The table shows about 140,000 clones, with 70% to 80% occurring only once. When sampled, the donors appeared nominally healthy, though they likely had unrecorded immune exposures. The chain joins TRBV5-6 to TRBJ1-1; D not resolved. The sequence came from a woman aged 45-60 years in good health and CMV-seronegative. Sequencing was carried out using PBMCs. This chain's CDR3 is CASSLPMRNTEAFF. The CDR3 DNA is TGTGCCAGCAGCCTTCCAATGCGGAACACTGAAGCTTTCTTT.